This record looks at one T cell receptor (beta chain) sequence and its context. Its antigen target is currently unknown. No base quality information exists; no much larger clone differs at one position. These data are taken from a study of T cell responses to AZD1222 COVID-19 vaccine (dated by TCRdb to about 2021). About the full investigation: AZD1222 recipients with second doses at about 4 weeks or about 12 weeks were pooled, because spike-specific TCR depth and breadth did not differ between schedules. TCR sequencing covered roughly 230 trial participants: approximately 200 given two doses of AZD1222 and 26 given two doses of MenACWY control vaccine. Trial participants were enrolled by age into 18-55, 56-69 and 70-plus year subgroups, with about 150, 28 and 57 TCR-sequenced participants respectively. Here is what the overall study found, with its caveats: Nearly half of unique spike-specific TCRs reportedly recognized epitopes outside regions mutated in the B.1.351 and B.1.1.7 variants. CD4 TCRs associated with the vaccine covered the entire spike protein, and the dominant responses were in regions 160-218 and 743-854. Conclusions about previously exposed vaccinees are limited, since just five to seven AZD1222 recipients were seropositive for SARS-CoV-2 at baseline. In the small 56-69-year group, the increase in depth fell short of significance, most likely because of low power. After two AZD1222 doses, both the breadth and the depth of spike-specific TCRs were significantly higher than at day 0 and than in MenACWY recipients. Participants were mostly white British and included more females than males, and it was suggested by the authors that clonal diversity may have been underestimated. No day 14 peak-response samples were available, so repertoires were characterized only after the peak T cell response.

The CDR3 regions of human TCRbeta chains were subjected to immunosequencing. On the authors' methods: Repertoire TCRs were matched against a reference library of SARS-CoV-2-specific TCRs generated with the MIRA antigen-specificity platform. Breadth was defined as the fraction of unique TCRs that were SARS-CoV-2-associated. Depth was defined as the fraction of total T cells that were SARS-CoV-2-associated. Each spike-specific TCR was assigned to its reactive spike region and to a CD4 or CD8 class using the MIRA data. Log10-transformed breadth and depth values were compared by one-way ANOVA with Sidak's multiple comparisons tests. TCRdb took over this immuneACCESS table, retaining in-frame rearrangements with V and J assigned. Such tables are incomplete; in checked studies, under half of the missing clones stem from an unresolved V gene, and the remainder is unexplained. Clone size and V and J calls were adopted from that table, with D and trimming inferred from the DNA. A total of 95,000 to 110,000 clones appear in this sample, 80% to 90% of them only once. The ten largest account for around 9% of the sample.

Per the publication, the time point label means: baseline before first vaccination. Vaccinee samples came from UK trials COV001 and COV002, including a single-blind randomized controlled phase 2/3 trial of AZD1222 (ChAdOx1 nCoV-19) in healthy adults. For TCRbeta chain sequencing, PBMC samples from trial participants were taken at day 0 and at day 28 after the second dose. The sample here was peripheral blood, taken on day 0 of AZD1222 vaccination. The TCR sequence derives from an adult in good health.

In nucleotide form, the sequence is TGTGCCAGTAGTATAGATCACTTCGTGACAGCCAGGAACACTGAAGCTTTCTTT. Translated, it reads CASSIDHFVTARNTEAFF. This chain is built from TRBV19 and TRBJ1-1; matching of 5 bases hints at TRBD1 as the D gene. The CDR3 spans 18 residues, from the cysteine through the phenylalanine. Solely the CDR3 DNA is kept, with 54 bases framed from the first base. V gives up 0 bases and J gives up 1 base, and the segment between their germline ends measures 18 bases. CDR1 and CDR2 (LNHDA, SQIVND) derive from the germline V gene (reference sequence).